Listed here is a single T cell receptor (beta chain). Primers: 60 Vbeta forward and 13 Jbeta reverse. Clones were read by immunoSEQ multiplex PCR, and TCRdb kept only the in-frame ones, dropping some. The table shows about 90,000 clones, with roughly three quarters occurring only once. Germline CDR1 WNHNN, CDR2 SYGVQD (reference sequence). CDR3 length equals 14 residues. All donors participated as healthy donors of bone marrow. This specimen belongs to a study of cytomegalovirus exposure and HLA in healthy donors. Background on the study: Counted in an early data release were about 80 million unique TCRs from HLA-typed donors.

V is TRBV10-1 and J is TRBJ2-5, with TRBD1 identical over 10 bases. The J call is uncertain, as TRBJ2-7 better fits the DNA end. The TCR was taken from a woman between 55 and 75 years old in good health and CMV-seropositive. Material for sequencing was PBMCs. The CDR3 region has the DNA TGCGCCAGCAATCCGGGACAGGGGATGAACGAGCAGTACTTC. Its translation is CASNPGQGMNEQYF.